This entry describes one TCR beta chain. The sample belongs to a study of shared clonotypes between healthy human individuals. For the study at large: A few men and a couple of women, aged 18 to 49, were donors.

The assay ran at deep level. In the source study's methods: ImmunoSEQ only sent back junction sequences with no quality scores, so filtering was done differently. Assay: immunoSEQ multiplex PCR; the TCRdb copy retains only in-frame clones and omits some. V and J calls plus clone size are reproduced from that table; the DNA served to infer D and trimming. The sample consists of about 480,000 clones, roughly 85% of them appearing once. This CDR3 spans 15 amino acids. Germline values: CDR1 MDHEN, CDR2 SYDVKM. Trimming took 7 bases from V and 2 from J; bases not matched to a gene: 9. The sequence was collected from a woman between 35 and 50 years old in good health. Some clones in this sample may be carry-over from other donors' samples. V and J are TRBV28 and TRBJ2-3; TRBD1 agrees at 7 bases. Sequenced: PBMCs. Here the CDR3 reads CASKRTGADTDTQYF. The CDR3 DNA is TGTGCCAGCAAACGAACAGGGGCCGACACAGATACGCAGTATTTT.